The entry below describes one TCR beta chain. Its recognized antigen is unknown. No base quality information exists; no much larger clone differs at one position. High-throughput TCRbeta CDR3 sequencing of frozen genomic DNA was performed by immunoSEQ, with PCR amplification, mapping, bias correction and internal controls included. Per the original workflow: Only productive rearrangements were retained, with each unique TCRbeta sequence defined by its CDR3 nucleotide sequence together with its V and J gene. Donor-reactive sequences required at least 5-fold expansion in CFSE-low cells versus unstimulated pre-transplant cells and at least 0.01% frequency. Per-subject minimum frequency thresholds, based on the lowest-template unstimulated sample, ensured at least 90% detection power. Repertoire turnover was measured by Jensen-Shannon divergence between the top 1000 TCRbeta sequences post- and pre-transplant. Two-sided Fisher's exact tests were used to test for changes in the detection of donor-reactive sequences. TCRdb provides this immuneACCESS table in a form limited to in-frame rearrangements. Some clones are lacking; in checked studies, under half of them reflect an unresolved V gene, and why the rest are absent is not known. V and J calls and clone size come straight from that table; D and trimming were deduced from the DNA. Across this sample there are 50,000 to 60,000 clones, with about two thirds seen only once. The ten largest clones add up to 2.8% of the sample.

The sample belongs to a study of T cell clones after liver transplantation (dated by TCRdb to the late 2010s). A note on the overall study: The samples were obtained from ITN030ST, a randomized trial that attempted immunosuppression withdrawal within 2 years after liver transplantation. Donor-reactive T cell clones were identified by TCRbeta sequencing following a pre-transplant mixed lymphocyte reaction and were subsequently tracked in post-transplant blood. Third party-reactive TCRbeta sequences were also identified from pre-transplant MLRs to serve as an antigen-independent comparator for donor-reactive sequences. Three of the eight recipients were HCV-positive; the others were transplanted for non-autoimmune, non-viral indications. Until randomization at 12-24 months post-transplant, subjects were given standard immunosuppression, with no induction therapy. To count as tolerant, a recipient had to stay completely off immunosuppression for at least one year without liver enzymes climbing beyond twice the upper limit of normal. Blood samples were collected pre-transplant, pre-randomization before withdrawal, and post-randomization after either complete withdrawal or failed withdrawal. The study cohort included 8 liver transplant recipients, of whom 3 were classified as tolerant and 5 as non-tolerant. What the work shows at the level of the full study, not this receptor alone: Because of small, heterogeneous patient numbers and non-standardized post-transplant time points, the conclusions were only preliminary. After accounting for repertoire turnover, donor-reactive detection was significantly reduced in 7 of 8 subjects for CD4 and 8 of 8 for CD8. Because no allograft tissue specimens were available, donor-reactive T cells may have migrated into the graft instead of being deleted. In most of the 8 subjects, regardless of tolerance or HCV status, circulating donor-reactive CD4 TCRbeta sequences dropped significantly post-transplant. In two subjects, low numbers of available donor cells limited the measurable donor-reactive repertoire. A greater decline was seen for donor-reactive sequences than for third party-reactive sequences, suggesting partial antigen-specific deletion unrelated to withdrawal success.

Between the V and J ends, shortened by 7 bases and 7 bases respectively, the junction contains 23 bases. For CDR1 and CDR2, the germline V gene lists ENHRY and SYGVKD. From cysteine to phenylalanine, the CDR3 is 16 amino acids long. CDR3 DNA only is kept here, 48 bases in frame from base 1. Thawed unstimulated PBMCs were stained for CD3, CD4 and CD8 and FACS-sorted into CD3+CD4+ and CD3+CD8+ populations. Randomization to immunosuppression withdrawal applied to every one of the 8 studied subjects. Genomic DNA was isolated with the Qiagen DNeasy Blood and Tissue Kit. Recombination connected TRBV10-3 to TRBJ2-1, with a weak D call of TRBD2 (6 bases match). The sequence came from a human patient who received a liver transplant. After a transplant, the donor of the graft may account for some T cells. The sample here was CD4+ T cells from blood, taken at the approximately 16-month timepoint. The DNA is as follows: TGTGCCATCAATAAAGGGTCGGGCGGGGTTACGAATGAGCAGTTCTTC. It translates as CAINKGSGGVTNEQFF.